The text below deals with one T cell receptor beta chain. Its antigen is unknown. No base-level quality is on record; no much larger clone is a single base apart. The germline V gene provides CDR1 MRHNA and CDR2 SNTAGT. V has 2 bases trimmed and J has 4 bases trimmed; junction bases matching no gene number 0. The CDR3 spans 15 residues, from the cysteine through the phenylalanine. CDR3 DNA is the only sequence kept; it has 45 bases, read in frame from the first base. For every bulk PBMC sample, a fixed 350 ng of DNA was loaded. The immunoSEQ TCRb Assay kit was used according to manufacturer instructions to amplify TCR beta CDR3 sequences from genomic DNA. The KAPA Library Quantification Kit for Illumina platforms was used to quantify the pooled libraries by qPCR. Sequencing of the pooled libraries was done on an Illumina NextSeq 500, with clustering at roughly 0.55-1.2 pM. In the original analysis: The TCR data were analyzed using immunoSEQ ANALYZER and the R LymphoSeq package. A rearrangement efficiency score was calculated as productive divided by the sum of productive and non-productive CDR3 sequences. Clonality was measured with the Gini coefficient and diversity with the Renyi index at alpha=1, and both measures were compared pairwise between timepoints within each patient. Clonal relatedness used an edit distance of 3, and repertoire similarity used the Bhattacharyya coefficient, both computed in LymphoSeq. To classify response, a linear discriminant analysis based on week-3 changes in clonality and diversity was built with the R MASS and caret packages. Held by TCRdb, this immuneACCESS table contains in-frame sequences only and omits some clones. Under half of the omission traces to an unresolved V gene where checked; the cause of the rest is unknown. The V and J calls and the clone size are those of that table, but D and trimming were determined from the DNA. Present in this sample are 10,000 to 12,000 clones, approximately 81% of which were seen just once. The leading ten clones occupy more than 15% of the sample.

The time point label of this sample denotes: week 3, after first cycle of checkpoint inhibitor. Blood samples were taken at two points: before treatment (T0) and at week 3 (W3), which came after the first cycle of checkpoint blockade. Except for a couple of patients with rapid clinical progression, response was assessed 12 weeks after the first infusion by RECIST 1.1; disease control meant complete response, partial response or stable disease. Patients were excluded for prior systemic cancer treatment, concomitant immunosuppressant therapy or synchronous other active malignancies. TCR beta was sequenced in both bulk PBMC and plasma cell-free DNA in order to track circulating cells as well as T cell turnover. Lymphoprep and SepMate tubes were used to isolate PBMC from blood, and red cell lysis was then performed. QIAamp DNA Blood Mini kits were used to extract DNA from PBMC and from sorted T cell subsets.

The data were obtained in a study of blood T cell dynamics during melanoma immunotherapy (dated by TCRdb to 2019 to 2021). Looking at the study overall: The patients had metastatic melanoma and were given first-line pembrolizumab or nivolumab plus ipilimumab as standard of care in the United Kingdom. To identify early correlates of response, the study profiled peripheral T cell receptor repertoires in patients with metastatic melanoma before and after one cycle of checkpoint inhibitor therapy. The training cohort was made up of consecutive patients, while a further independent group of patients from the same centre was pooled to form an external validation set. Overall study outcomes, separate from this receptor: Patients who later achieved disease control showed a bifurcated PBMC repertoire reorganization at W3, with increased clonality or increased diversity, unlike progressors. The relatively small sample size was acknowledged as a potential limitation on generalization of the results. Whether the T cell clones driving repertoire changes were melanoma-specific or reflected general immune activation could not be determined in the study.

Sample: blood, taken from a patient treated with checkpoint blockade. The origin of this receptor is a human donor with melanoma. The V and J genes are TRBV6-4 and TRBJ2-3; the junction holds 13 bases that match TRBD2. The base sequence is TGTGCCAGCAGTGACGGGACTAGCGGGGCAGATACGCAGTATTTT. It translates as CASSDGTSGADTQYF.